This T cell receptor (beta chain) was retrieved from a study of Ad26.COV2.S vaccination and SARS-CoV-2 variants. Overall study findings and caveats: Total T cell responses may have been underestimated by the TCR breadth and depth analyses.

The table came from immunoSEQ multiplex PCR; TCRdb's copy has only in-frame clones and leaves some out. The data hold some 180,000 clones, with around nine tenths observed a single time. In the case of this clone: The antigen remains undetermined. Other DNA sequences within the sample encode an identical CDR3.

Material: peripheral blood, obtained after recovery from COVID-19. The TCR comes from a human donor who had recovered from COVID-19.

The DNA for the CDR3 is TGCGCCAGCAGCTTGGCGTCAGGATACGAGCAGTACTTC. Translating gives CASSLASGYEQYF. The J gene is TRBJ2-7, the V gene TRBV5-1; no reliable D call. Germline CDR1 reads SGHRS; CDR2 reads YFSETQ. Between the trimmed V and J ends, which lost 0 bases and 4 bases, there was a span of 8 bases. The CDR3 covers 13 residues.